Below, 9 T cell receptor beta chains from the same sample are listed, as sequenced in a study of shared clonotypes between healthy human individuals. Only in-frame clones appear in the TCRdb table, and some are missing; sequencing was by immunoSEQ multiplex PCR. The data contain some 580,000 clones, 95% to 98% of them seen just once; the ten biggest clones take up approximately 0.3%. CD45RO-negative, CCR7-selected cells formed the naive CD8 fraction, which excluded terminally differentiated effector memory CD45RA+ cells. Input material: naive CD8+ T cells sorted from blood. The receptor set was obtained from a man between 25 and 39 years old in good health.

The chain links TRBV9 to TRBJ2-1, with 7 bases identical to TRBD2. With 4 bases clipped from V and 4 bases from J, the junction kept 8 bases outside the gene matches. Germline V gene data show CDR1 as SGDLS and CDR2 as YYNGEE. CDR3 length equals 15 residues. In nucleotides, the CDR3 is TGTGCCAGCAGCACGAGCGGGACCCTGTACAATGAGCAGTTCTTC. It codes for CASSTSGTLYNEQFF.

CDR3 in DNA: TGTGCCAGCAGCACCCAGGGGACAGGGGGTACGTTGGAGACCCAGTACTTC. Translating it yields CASSTQGTGGTLETQYF. The gene calls are TRBV21-1 and TRBJ2-5; the table's D gene call, TRBD1, was not cross checked with the DNA. TRBV21-1 is recorded as a pseudogene. The CDR3 sequence is 17 residues long.

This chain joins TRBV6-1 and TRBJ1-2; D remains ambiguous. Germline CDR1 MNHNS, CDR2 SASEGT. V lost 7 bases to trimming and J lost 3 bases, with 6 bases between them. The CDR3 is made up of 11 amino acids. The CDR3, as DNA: TGTGCCAGCACGGTGTACTATGGCTACACCTTC. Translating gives CASTVYYGYTF.

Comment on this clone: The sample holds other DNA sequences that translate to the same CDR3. CDR3 coding DNA: TGTGCCAGCAGCTTGACAGGGGACCAGCCCCAGCATTTT. Amino acid sequence: CASSLTGDQPQHF. The V gene is TRBV28, the J gene TRBJ1-5, with 8 bases fitting TRBD1. V shed 6 bases, J shed 7 bases, and the junction held 5 bases outside the gene matches. Per the germline V gene, CDR1 is MDHEN and CDR2 is SYDVKM. The CDR3 covers 13 residues.

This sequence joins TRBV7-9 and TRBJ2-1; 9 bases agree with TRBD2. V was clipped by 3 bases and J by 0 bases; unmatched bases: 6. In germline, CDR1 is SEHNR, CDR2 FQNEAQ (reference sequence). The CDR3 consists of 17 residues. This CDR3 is CASSFASGTSSYNEQFF. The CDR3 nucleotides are TGTGCCAGCAGCTTCGCTAGCGGGACCAGCTCCTACAATGAGCAGTTCTTC.

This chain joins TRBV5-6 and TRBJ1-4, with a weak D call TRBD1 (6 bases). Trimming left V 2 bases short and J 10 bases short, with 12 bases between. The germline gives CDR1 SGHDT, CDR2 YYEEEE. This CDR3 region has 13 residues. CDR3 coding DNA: TGTGCCAGCAGCTTCGGGACACAAGGAAAACTGTTTTTT. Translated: CASSFGTQGKLFF.

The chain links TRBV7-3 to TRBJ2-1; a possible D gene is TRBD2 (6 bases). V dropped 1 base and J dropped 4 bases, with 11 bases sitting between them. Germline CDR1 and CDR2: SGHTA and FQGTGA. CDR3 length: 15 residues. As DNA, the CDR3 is TGTGCCAGCAGCTTAATAGGTAGCGGATACAATGAGCAGTTCTTC. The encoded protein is CASSLIGSGYNEQFF. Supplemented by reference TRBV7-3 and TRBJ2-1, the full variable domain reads GAGVSQTPSNKVTEKGKYVELRCDPISGHTALYWYRQSLGQGPEFLIYFQGTGAADDSGLPNDRFFAVRPEGSVSTLKIQRTERGDSAVYLCASSLIGSGYNEQFFGPGTRLTVL.

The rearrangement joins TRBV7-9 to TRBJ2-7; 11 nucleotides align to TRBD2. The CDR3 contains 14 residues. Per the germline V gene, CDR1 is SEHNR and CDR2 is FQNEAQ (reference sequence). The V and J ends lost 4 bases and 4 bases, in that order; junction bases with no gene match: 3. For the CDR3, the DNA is TGTGCCAGCAGCTCCCTAGCGGGAGGTTACGAGCAGTACTTC. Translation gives CASSSLAGGYEQYF.

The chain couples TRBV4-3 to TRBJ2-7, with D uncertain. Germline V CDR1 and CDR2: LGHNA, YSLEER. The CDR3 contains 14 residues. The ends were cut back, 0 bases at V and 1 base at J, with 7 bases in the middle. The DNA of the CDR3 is TGCGCCAGCAGCCAAGATCCAAATTCCTACGAGCAGTACTTC. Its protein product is CASSQDPNSYEQYF.